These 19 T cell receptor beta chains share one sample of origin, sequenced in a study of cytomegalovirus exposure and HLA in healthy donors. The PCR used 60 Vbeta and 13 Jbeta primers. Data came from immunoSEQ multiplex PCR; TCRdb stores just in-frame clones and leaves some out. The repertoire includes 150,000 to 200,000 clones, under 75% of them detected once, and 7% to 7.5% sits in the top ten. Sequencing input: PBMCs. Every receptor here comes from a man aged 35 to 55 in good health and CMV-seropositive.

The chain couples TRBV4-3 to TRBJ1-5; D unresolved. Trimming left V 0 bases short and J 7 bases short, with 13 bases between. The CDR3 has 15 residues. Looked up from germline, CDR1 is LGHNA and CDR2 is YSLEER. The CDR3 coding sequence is TGCGCCAGCAGCCAAGATTCGGGTTGGCAACAGCCCCAGCATTTT. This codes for CASSQDSGWQQPQHF.

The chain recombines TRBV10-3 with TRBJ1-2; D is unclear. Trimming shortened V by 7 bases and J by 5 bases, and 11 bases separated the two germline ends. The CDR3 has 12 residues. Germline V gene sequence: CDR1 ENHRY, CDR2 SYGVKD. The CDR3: CAINPTGYGYTF. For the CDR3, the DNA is TGTGCCATCAACCCGACGGGGTATGGCTACACCTTC.

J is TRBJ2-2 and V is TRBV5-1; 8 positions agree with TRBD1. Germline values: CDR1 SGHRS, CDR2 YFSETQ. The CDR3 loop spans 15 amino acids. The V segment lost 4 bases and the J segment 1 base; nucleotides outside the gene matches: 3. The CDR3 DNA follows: TGCGCCAGCAGCCCCGGACAGGGGAACACCGGGGAGCTGTTTTTT. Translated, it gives CASSPGQGNTGELFF. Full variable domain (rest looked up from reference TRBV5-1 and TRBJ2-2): KAGVTQTPRYLIKTRGQQVTLSCSPISGHRSVSWYQQTPGQGLQFLFEYFSETQRNKGNFPGRFSGRQFSNSRSEMNVSTLELGDSALYLCASSPGQGNTGELFFGEGSRLTVL.

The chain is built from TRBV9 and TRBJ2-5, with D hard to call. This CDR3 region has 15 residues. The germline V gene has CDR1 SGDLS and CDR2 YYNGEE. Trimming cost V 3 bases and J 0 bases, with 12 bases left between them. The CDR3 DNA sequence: TGTGCCAGCAGCGGCCCCCACGAGGACCAAGAGACCCAGTACTTC. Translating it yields CASSGPHEDQETQYF.

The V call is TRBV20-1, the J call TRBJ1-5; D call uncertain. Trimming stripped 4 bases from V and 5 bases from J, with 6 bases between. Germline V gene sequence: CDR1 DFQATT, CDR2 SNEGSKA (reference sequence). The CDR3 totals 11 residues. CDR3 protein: CSAIGDQPQHF. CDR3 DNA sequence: TGCAGTGCTATCGGGGATCAGCCCCAGCATTTT.

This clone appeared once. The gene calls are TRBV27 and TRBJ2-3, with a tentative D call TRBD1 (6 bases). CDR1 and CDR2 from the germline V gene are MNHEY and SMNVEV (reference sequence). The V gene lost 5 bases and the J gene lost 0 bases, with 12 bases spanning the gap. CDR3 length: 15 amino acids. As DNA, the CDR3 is TGTGCCAGCAGTCCACAGGGAACTAGCACAGATACGCAGTATTTT. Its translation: CASSPQGTSTDTQYF.

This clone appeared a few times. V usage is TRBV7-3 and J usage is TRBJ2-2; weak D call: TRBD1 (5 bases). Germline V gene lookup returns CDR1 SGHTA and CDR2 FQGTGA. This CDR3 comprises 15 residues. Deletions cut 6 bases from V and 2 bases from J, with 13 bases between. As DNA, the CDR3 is TGTGCCAGCAGTCTTACTGGGGCAAACACCGGGGAGCTGTTTTTT. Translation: CASSLTGANTGELFF.

DNA for the CDR3: TGTGCCATCAGTGACCCCAACGACATACAGGGTGGGGGTGAAAAACTGTTTTTT. Encoded protein: CAISDPNDIQGGGEKLFF. This chain uses TRBV10-3 with TRBJ1-4; a weak D match, TRBD1 (6 bases). In germline, CDR1 is ENHRY, CDR2 SYGVKD. The CDR3 loop spans 18 amino acids. Between the trimmed V and J ends, which lost 3 bases and 7 bases, there was a span of 24 bases.

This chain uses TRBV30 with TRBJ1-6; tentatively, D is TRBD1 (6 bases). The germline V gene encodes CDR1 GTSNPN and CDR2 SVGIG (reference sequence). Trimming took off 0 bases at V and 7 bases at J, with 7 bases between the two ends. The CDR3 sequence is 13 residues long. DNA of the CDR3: TGTGCCTGGAGTGTGGACAGCAATTCACCCCTCCACTTT. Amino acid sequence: CAWSVDSNSPLHF.

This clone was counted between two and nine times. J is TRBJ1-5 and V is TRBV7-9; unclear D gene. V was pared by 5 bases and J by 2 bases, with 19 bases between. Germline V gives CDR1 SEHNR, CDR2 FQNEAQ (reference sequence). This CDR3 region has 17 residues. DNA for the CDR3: TGTGCCAGCAGCCCCACCGGCCTAGGAGGAGGCAATCAGCCCCAGCATTTT. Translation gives CASSPTGLGGGNQPQHF.

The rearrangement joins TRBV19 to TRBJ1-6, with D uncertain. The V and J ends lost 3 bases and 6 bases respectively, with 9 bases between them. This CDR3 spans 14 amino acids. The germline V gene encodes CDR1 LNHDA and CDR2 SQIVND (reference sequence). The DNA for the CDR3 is TGTGCCAGTAGTATCGGCGGGCTTAATTCACCCCTCCACTTT. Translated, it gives CASSIGGLNSPLHF.

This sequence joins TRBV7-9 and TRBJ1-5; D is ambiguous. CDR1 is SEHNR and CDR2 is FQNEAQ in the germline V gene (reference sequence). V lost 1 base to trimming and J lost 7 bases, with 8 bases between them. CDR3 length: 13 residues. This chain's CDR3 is CASSLGGWQPQHF. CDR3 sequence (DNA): TGTGCCAGCAGCTTAGGAGGGTGGCAGCCCCAGCATTTT.

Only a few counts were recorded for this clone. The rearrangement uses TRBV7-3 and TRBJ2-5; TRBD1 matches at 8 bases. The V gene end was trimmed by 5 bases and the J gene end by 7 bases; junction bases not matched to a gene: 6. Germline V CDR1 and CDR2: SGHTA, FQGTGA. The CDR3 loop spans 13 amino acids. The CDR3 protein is CASSAGQAGTQYF. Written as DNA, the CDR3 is TGTGCCAGCAGCGCGGGACAGGCAGGGACCCAGTACTTC.

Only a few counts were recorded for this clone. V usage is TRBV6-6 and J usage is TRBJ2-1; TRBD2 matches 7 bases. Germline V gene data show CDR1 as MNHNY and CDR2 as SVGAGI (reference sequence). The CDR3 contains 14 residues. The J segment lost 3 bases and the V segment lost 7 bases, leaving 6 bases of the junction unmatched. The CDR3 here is CASKGRGDYNEQFF. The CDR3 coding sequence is TGTGCCAGCAAAGGACGGGGGGACTACAATGAGCAGTTCTTC.

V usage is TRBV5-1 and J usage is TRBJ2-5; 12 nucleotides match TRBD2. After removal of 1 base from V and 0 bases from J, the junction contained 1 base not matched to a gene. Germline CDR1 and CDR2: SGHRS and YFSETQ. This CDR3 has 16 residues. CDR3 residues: CASSLTSGGNQETQYF. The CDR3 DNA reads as TGCGCCAGCAGCTTGACTAGCGGGGGGAACCAAGAGACCCAGTACTTC.

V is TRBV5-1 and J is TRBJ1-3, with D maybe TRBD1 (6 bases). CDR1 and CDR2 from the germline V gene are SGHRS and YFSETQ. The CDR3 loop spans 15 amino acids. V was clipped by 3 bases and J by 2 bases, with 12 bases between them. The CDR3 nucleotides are TGCGCCAGCAGCTACAGGGAGTCACCTGGAAACACCATATATTTT. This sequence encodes CASSYRESPGNTIYF.

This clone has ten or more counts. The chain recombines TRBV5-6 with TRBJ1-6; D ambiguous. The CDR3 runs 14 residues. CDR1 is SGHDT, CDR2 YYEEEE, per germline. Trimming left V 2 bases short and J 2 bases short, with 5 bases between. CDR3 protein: CASSFRAYNSPLHF. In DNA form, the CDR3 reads TGTGCCAGCAGCTTTCGGGCCTATAATTCACCCCTCCACTTT.

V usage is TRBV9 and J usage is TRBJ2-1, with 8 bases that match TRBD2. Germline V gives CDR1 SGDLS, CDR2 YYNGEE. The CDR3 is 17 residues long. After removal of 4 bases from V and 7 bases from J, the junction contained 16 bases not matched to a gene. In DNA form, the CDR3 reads TGTGCCAGCAGCACCGACTTAACGGGGGGGCTGAAAAATGAGCAGTTCTTC. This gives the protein CASSTDLTGGLKNEQFF.

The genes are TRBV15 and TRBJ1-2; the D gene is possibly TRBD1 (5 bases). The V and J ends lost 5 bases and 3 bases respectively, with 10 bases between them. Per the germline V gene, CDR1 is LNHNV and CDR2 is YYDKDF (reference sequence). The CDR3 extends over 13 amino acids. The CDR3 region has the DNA TGTGCCACCAGCGCCCCAGGGTACTATGGCTACACCTTC. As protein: CATSAPGYYGYTF.